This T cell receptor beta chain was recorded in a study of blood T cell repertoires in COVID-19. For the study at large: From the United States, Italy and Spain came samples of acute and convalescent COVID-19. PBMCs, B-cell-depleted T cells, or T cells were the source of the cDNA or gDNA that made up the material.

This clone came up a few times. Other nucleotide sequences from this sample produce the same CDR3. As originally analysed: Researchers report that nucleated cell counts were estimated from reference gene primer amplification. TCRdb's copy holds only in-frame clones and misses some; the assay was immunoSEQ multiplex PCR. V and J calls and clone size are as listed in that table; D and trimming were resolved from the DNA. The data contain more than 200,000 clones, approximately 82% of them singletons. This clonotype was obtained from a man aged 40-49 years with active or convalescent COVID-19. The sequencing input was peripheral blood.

CDR3 loop: CASSLRTGGNTEAFF. CDR3 DNA sequence: TGTGCCAGCAGTTTAAGGACAGGGGGGAACACTGAAGCTTTCTTT. The chain carries TRBV6-5 and TRBJ1-1; 10 bases are shared with TRBD1. The CDR3 extends over 15 amino acids. V dropped 4 bases and J dropped 1; count of bases not matched to a gene: 3. Germline CDR1 is MNHEY and CDR2 is SVGAGI.